This T cell receptor (beta chain) was recovered during a study of T cells in narcolepsy. Study conclusions and caveats: HCRT-specific and TRIB2-specific autoreactive clonotypes appeared among same-patient CSF and blood CD4+ clonotypes.

Between the trimmed V and J ends, which lost 0 bases and 0 bases, there was a span of 12 bases. CDR3 length equals 16 residues. Germline assignment: CDR1 GTSNPN and CDR2 SVGIG (reference sequence). Libraries were prepared by immunoSEQ multiplex PCR; TCRdb keeps only in-frame clonotypes and omits some of them. The repertoire holds around 1,600 clones, with roughly 39% as singletons. The table lists this clone with a count of one. Its antigen remains unknown. This receptor was obtained from a human donor with narcolepsy. The chain is built from TRBV30 and TRBJ1-3; D remains unclear. The sequencing input was cultured CD8+ T cells from cerebrospinal fluid. For the CDR3, the DNA is TGTGCCTGGAGTGTATTAGCGGGCAACTCTGGAAACACCATATATTTT. Translation gives CAWSVLAGNSGNTIYF.